This TCR beta chain was recovered during a study of regulatory T cells in long-lasting Graves disease. Details on this clonotype: Its target is unknown.

Researchers made TCR beta libraries by using iRepertoire HTBI primers and running Arm-PCR on CDR3 regions. TCRdb analysed the multiplex PCR reads with MiXCR anew, one entry per CDR3 protein. The data hold some 410,000 distinct CDR3 sequences, with roughly 15% observed a single time. The time point is: newly diagnosed GD, antithyroid drugs for less than 3 months. After RNA was extracted from PBMCs, the TCR library was made from it. The CDR3 sequence is 17 residues long. The germline V gene encodes CDR1 SGHDN and CDR2 FVKESK. The V end lost 3 bases, the J end lost 4 bases, and 21 bases lay between the germline ends. General study points: With some 2,500 shared public clonotypes, persistent patients exceeded new patients, who shared roughly 920.

The sample was also linked to a second study, of T cells in Graves' hyperthyroidism and ophthalmopathy. This second study says: Stable Graves' hyperthyroidism denoted no ophthalmopathy progression over 18 months. HTBI primers were employed in a first-round RT-PCR of the TCR CDR3. Peripheral blood also featured most of the thyroid clonotypes expanded above 0.001.

This chain uses TRBV14 with TRBJ1-2; D uncertain. Material: peripheral blood mononuclear cells (PBMCs), obtained at new diagnosis, from a patient treated with antithyroid drugs. This clonotype was sampled from a woman between 25 and 40 years old with Graves disease. The DNA of the CDR3 is TGTGCCAGCAGCCATAGACCGGGAGACGACGCGGTCTATGGCTACACCTTC. Translating gives CASSHRPGDDAVYGYTF.